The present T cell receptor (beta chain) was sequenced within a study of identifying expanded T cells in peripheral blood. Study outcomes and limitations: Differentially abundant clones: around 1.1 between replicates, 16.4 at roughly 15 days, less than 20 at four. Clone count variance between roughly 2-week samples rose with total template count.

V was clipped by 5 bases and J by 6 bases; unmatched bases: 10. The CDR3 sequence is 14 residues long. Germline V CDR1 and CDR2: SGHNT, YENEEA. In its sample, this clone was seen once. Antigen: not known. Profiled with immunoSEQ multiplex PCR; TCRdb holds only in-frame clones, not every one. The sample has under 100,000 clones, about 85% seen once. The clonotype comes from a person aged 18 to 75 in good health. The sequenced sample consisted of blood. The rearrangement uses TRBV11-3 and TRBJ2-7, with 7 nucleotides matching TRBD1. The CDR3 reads CASSTGTERAEQYF. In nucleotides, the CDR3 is TGTGCCAGCAGCACCGGGACAGAAAGGGCCGAGCAGTACTTC.